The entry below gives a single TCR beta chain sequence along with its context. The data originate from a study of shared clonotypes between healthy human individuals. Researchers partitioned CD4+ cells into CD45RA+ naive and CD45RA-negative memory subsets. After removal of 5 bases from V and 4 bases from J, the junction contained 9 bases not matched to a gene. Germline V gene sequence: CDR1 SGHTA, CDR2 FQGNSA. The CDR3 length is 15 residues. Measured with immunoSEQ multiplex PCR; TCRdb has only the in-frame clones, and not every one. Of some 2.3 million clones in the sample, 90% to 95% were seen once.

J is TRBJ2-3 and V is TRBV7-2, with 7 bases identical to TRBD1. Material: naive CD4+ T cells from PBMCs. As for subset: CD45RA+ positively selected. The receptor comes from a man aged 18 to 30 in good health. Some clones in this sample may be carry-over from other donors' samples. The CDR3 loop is CASSVAGTVPDTQYF. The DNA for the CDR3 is TGTGCCAGCAGCGTCGCCGGGACAGTCCCAGATACGCAGTATTTT.